There are a few counts of the clone carrying this TCR beta chain. Its antigen is as yet unknown. Other nucleotide sequences from this sample produce the same CDR3. The sample originates from a study of cytomegalovirus exposure and HLA in healthy donors. Overall study findings and caveats: Differences between HLA loci emerged in a later analysis of TCR association rates, with DRB1 most and HLA-C fewest. Researchers reported in a later analysis that a missense DCLRE1C variant was tied to TCR beta V- and J-gene trimming. The authors listed over 150 TCR beta chains as cytomegalovirus-associated.

PCR employed 60 Vbeta and 13 Jbeta primers. Clones were read by immunoSEQ multiplex PCR, and TCRdb kept only the in-frame ones, dropping some. This table holds more than 150,000 clones, 80% found once. V lost 4 bases to trimming and J lost 5 bases; unmatched junction nucleotides: 1. The germline V gene has CDR1 LNHDA and CDR2 SQIVND (reference sequence). The CDR3 is 15 amino acids. Material for sequencing was PBMCs. This TCR was recovered from a woman in her thirties in good health and CMV-seronegative. The chain couples TRBV19 to TRBJ2-3; 15 nucleotides align to TRBD2. DNA of the CDR3: TGTGCCAGTAGTAGGACTAGCGGGGGGGAAGATACGCAGTATTTT. Translating gives CASSRTSGGEDTQYF. The full variable domain, completed using reference TRBV19 and TRBJ2-3, is DGGITQSPKYLFRKEGQNVTLSCEQNLNHDAMYWYRQDPGQGLRLIYYSQIVNDFQKGDIAEGYSVSREKKESFPLTVTSAQKNPTAFYLCASSRTSGGEDTQYFGPGTRLTVL.